The T cell receptor (beta chain) described here comes from a study of patients and donors after allogeneic stem cell transplantation. Germline V gives CDR1 SEHNR, CDR2 FQNEAQ (reference sequence). J gave up 7 bases and V 4 bases, and 8 bases lay outside the gene matches. The CDR3 sequence is 14 residues long. From the RT-PCR reads, TCRdb called clonotypes with MiXCR, one entry per CDR3 protein. Seen here are some 960,000 distinct CDR3 sequences, about 20% observed once, and the top ten hold 5% to 6.5%. Sequenced: blood, either unsorted or a sorted T cell fraction (not recorded which). The receptor was isolated from a human donor who was either an allogeneic HSCT recipient or a stem cell or donor lymphocyte infusion donor (not recorded which). It is not recorded whose cells these are; they may come from a transplant donor. This chain connects TRBV7-9 to TRBJ1-2, with 8 bases identical to TRBD1. The CDR3 DNA reads TGTGCCAGCAGCTACCTCCAGGGGGCGCGTGGCTACACCTTC. Translating gives CASSYLQGARGYTF.